This TCR beta chain appears in the sequencing data of a study of monozygotic twins with inflammatory bowel disease. Study results and caveats: IBD patients shared fewer clonotypes with other individuals than healthy twins, especially patients with disease activity signs.

Worth noting for this clonotype: Its target is unknown.

TCRdb derives one entry per CDR3 protein from the 5' RACE reads, leaving out DNA. Recorded for this sample: 300,000 to 450,000 distinct CDR3 sequences. This CDR3 contains 12 residues. The germline CDR1 and CDR2 sequences are SQVTM and ANQGSEA. The receptor comes from a human donor with ulcerative colitis or Crohn's disease, or a healthy co-twin of an affected twin (not recorded which). V gene TRBV29-1 combines with J gene TRBJ2-1. The source material was blood. The CDR3 spells CSVEGRYNEQFF.